The source of this TCR beta chain is a study of T cell repertoires in cytomegalovirus infection. In the study overall: Signatures in public TCR beta sequences pointed to both CMV infection and matching HLA type.

This clonotype was detected a few times. Germline CDR1 is MNHNY and CDR2 is SVGAGI (reference sequence). The CDR3 has 15 residues. The germline V and J ends were trimmed by 5 bases and 1 base, with 14 bases remaining between them. TCRdb itself ran the reads through MiXCR, one entry per CDR3 protein. The sample holds hundreds of thousands of distinct CDR3 sequences, 35% seen once. Sequenced sample: PBMCs. The receptor's source is a human donor in good health (CMV status not recorded). Some clones in this sample may be carry-over from other donors' samples. V is TRBV6-6 and J is TRBJ1-1, with D perhaps matching TRBD1 (5 bases). The CDR3 bases are TGTGCCAGCAGTGTCTTATTCGGGGGGAACACTGAAGCTTTCTTT. Translated, it gives CASSVLFGGNTEAFF.